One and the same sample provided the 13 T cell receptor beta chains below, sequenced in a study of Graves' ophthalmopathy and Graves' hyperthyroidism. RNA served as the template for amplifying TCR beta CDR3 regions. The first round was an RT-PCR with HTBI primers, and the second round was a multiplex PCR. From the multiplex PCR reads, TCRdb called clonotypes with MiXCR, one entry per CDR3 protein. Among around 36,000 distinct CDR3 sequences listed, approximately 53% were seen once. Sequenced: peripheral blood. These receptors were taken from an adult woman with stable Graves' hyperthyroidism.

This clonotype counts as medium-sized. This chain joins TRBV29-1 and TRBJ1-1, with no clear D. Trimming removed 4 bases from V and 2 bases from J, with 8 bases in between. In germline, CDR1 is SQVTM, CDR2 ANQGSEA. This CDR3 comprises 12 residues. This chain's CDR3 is CSVGRRNTEAFF. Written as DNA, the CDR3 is TGCAGCGTTGGGAGACGTAACACTGAAGCTTTCTTT.

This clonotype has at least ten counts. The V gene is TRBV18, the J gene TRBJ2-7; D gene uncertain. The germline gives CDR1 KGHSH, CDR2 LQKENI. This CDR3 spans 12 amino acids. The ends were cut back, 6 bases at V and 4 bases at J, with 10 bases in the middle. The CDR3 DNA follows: TGTGCCAGCTCCTCAGACGGTTACGAGCAGTACTTC. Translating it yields CASSSDGYEQYF.

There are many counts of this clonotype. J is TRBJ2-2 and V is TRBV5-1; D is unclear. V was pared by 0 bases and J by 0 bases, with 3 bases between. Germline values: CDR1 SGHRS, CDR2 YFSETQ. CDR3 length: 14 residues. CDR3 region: CASSLAPNTGELFF. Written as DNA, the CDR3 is TGCGCCAGCAGCTTGGCACCGAACACCGGGGAGCTGTTTTTT.

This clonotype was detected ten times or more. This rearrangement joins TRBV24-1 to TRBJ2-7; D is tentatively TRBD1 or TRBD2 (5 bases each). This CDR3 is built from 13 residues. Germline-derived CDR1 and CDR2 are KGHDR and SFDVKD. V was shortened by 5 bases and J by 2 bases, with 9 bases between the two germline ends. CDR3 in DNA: TGTGCCACCAGTGCTGGGGGACCCTACGAGCAGTACTTC. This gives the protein CATSAGGPYEQYF.

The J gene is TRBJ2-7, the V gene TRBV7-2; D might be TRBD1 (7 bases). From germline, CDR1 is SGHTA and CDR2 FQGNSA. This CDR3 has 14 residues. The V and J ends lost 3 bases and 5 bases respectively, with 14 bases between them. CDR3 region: CASSFGQGGDEQYF. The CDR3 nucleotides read TGTGCCAGCAGCTTTGGCCAGGGGGGCGACGAGCAGTACTTC.

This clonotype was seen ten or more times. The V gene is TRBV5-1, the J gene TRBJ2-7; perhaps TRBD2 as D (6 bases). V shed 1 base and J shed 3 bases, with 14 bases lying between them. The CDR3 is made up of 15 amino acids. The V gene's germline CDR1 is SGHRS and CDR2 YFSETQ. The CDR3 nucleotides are TGCGCCAGCAGCTTGTGGGAGGATGTTGGCTACGAGCAGTACTTC. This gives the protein CASSLWEDVGYEQYF.

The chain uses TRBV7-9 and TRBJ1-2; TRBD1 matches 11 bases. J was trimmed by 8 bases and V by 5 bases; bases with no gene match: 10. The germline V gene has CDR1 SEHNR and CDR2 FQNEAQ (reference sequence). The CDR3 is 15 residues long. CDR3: CASSPWTGGAAGYTF. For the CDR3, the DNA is TGTGCCAGCAGCCCGTGGACAGGGGGCGCGGCAGGCTACACCTTC. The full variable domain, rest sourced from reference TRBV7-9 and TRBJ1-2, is DTGVSQNPRHKITKRGQNVTFRCDPISEHNRLYWYRQTLGQGPEFLTYFQNEAQLEKSRLLSDRFSAERPKGSFSTLEIQRTEQGDSAMYLCASSPWTGGAAGYTFGSGTRLTVV.

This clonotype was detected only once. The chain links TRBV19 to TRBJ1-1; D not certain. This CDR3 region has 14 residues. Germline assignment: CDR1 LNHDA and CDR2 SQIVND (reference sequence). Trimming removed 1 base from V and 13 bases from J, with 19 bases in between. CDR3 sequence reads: CASSIGSTSTEVFF. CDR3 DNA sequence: TGTGCCAGTAGTATAGGGTCTACGAGCACTGAGGTTTTCTTT.

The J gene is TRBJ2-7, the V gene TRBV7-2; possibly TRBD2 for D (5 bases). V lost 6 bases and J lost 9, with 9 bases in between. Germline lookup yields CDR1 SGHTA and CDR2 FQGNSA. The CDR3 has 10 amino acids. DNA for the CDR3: TGTGCCAGCAGTGGACTCGGGCAGTACTTC. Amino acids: CASSGLGQYF.

The CDR3, as DNA: TGTGCCAGCAGTGTGACAGGGGGCACTGAAGCTTTCTTT. Its translation: CASSVTGGTEAFF. This chain uses TRBV25-1 with TRBJ1-1; 9 positions agree with TRBD1. V dropped 4 bases and J dropped 4; count of bases not matched to a gene: 1. Germline assignment: CDR1 MGHDK and CDR2 SYGVNS. The CDR3 is 13 amino acids.

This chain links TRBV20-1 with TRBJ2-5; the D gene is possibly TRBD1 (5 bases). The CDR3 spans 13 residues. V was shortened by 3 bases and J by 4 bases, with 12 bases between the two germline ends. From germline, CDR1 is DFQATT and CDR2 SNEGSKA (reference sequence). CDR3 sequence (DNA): TGCAGTGCTAGTAAACAGGTGGGAGAGACCCAGTACTTC. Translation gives CSASKQVGETQYF.

This CDR3 reads CSARDRASYGTEAFF. CDR3 DNA: TGCAGTGCTAGAGATCGGGCCAGCTATGGCACTGAAGCTTTCTTT. This chain links TRBV20-1 with TRBJ1-1; D ambiguous. The CDR3 sequence is 15 residues long. Germline lookup yields CDR1 DFQATT and CDR2 SNEGSKA (reference sequence). Trimming removed 0 bases at V and 4 bases at J, with 15 bases between.

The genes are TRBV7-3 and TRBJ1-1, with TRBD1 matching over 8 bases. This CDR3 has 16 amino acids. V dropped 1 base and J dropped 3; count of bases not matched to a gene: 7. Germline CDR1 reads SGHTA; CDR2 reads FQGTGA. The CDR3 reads CASSLRAGGLDTEAFF. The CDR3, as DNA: TGTGCCAGCAGCTTAAGGGCAGGGGGCTTAGACACTGAAGCTTTCTTT.